This T cell receptor beta chain is drawn from a study of blood T cell repertoires in COVID-19. Trimming removed 3 bases at V and 9 bases at J, with 11 bases between. The CDR3 has 12 residues. CDR1 and CDR2 (germline): MGHRA, YSYEKL. Here immunoSEQ multiplex PCR was the method, and the copy in TCRdb shows in-frame clones only, minus some. Of tens of thousands of clones listed, approximately 86% are singletons. The V and J genes are TRBV4-1 and TRBJ2-5, with D perhaps matching TRBD1 (5 bases). This clonotype was obtained from a man aged 50-60 years with active COVID-19. Material for sequencing was peripheral blood. In DNA, the CDR3 is TGCGCCAGCAGCCAGCTAGGGGCTGCCCAGTACTTC. This encodes CASSQLGAAQYF.